The present TCR beta chain was sequenced within a study of blood T cell repertoires in COVID-19. Study details: Acute and convalescent COVID-19 specimens originated in the United States, Italy and Spain. PBMCs, B-cell-depleted T cells, or T cells were the source of the cDNA or gDNA that made up the material.

Per the original methods: The assay estimated nucleated cells by amplifying reference gene primers. Some clones are missing from TCRdb's copy, which holds only in-frame ones; the method was immunoSEQ multiplex PCR. The V and J calls and clone size are taken from that table; D and trimming were inferred from the DNA. Among a few hundred thousand clones listed, approximately 89% were seen once. The germline gives CDR1 LGHDT, CDR2 YNNKEL (reference sequence). The CDR3 sequence is 16 residues long. V dropped 3 bases and J dropped 4 bases, with 17 bases sitting between them. Sequencing was done on a sample of peripheral blood. The receptor was isolated from a woman in her 30s with COVID-19, enrolled during active disease. V usage is TRBV3-1 (or the pseudogene TRBV3-2) and J usage is TRBJ2-3; possibly TRBD2 for D (7 bases). The chain's CDR3 is CASSHDVGGPADTQYF. CDR3 bases: TGTGCCAGCAGCCATGATGTGGGGGGGCCCGCAGATACGCAGTATTTT.